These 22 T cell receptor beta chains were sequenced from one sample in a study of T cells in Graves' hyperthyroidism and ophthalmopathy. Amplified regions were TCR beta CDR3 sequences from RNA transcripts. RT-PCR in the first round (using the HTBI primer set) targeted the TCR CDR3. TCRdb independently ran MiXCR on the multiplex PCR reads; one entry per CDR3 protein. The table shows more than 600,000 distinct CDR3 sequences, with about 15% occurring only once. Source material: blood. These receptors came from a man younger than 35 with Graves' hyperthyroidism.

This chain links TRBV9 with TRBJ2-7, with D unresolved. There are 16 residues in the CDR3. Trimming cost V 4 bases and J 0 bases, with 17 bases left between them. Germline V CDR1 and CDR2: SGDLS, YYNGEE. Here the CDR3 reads CASSPIDRAYSYEQYF. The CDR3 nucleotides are TGTGCCAGCAGCCCTATTGATAGGGCATACTCCTACGAGCAGTACTTC.

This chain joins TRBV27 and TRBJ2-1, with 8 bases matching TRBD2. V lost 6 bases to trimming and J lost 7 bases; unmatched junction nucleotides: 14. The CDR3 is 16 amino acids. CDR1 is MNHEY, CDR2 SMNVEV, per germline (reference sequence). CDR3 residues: CASSVVTGGQENEQFF. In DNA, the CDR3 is TGTGCCAGCAGCGTAGTTACGGGAGGGCAAGAAAATGAGCAGTTCTTC.

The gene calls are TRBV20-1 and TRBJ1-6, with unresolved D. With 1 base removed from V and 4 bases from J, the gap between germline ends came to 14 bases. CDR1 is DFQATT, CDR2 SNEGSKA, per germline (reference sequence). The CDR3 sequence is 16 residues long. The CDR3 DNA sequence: TGCAGTGCTAGAGCGGACGGGAGAGGGTATAATTCACCCCTCCACTTT. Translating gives CSARADGRGYNSPLHF.

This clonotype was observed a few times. The CDR3 region has the DNA TGTGCCAGCAGTTTAACCCCCGGGACTGGGCCCTACGAGCAGTACTTC. Protein product: CASSLTPGTGPYEQYF. The V gene is TRBV12-3 or TRBV12-4, the J gene TRBJ2-7; maybe TRBD2 (6 bases). The CDR3 covers 16 residues. V shed 2 bases and J shed 2 bases, with 16 bases lying between them.

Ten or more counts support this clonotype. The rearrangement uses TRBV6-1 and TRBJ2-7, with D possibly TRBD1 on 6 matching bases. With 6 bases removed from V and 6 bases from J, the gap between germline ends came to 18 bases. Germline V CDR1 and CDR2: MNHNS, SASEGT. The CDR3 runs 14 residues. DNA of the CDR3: TGTGCCAGCAGCCTTACAACAGGGTACCGCGAGCAGTACTTC. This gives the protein CASSLTTGYREQYF.

The DNA for the CDR3 is TGTGCCAGCGGACCGGGACATAACACAGATACGCAGTATTTT. Translated, it gives CASGPGHNTDTQYF. The chain links TRBV25-1 to TRBJ2-3, with D perhaps TRBD1 (6 bases). The germline CDR1 and CDR2 sequences are MGHDK and SYGVNS. V was shortened by 8 bases and J by 2 bases, with 14 bases between the two germline ends. The CDR3 has 14 residues.

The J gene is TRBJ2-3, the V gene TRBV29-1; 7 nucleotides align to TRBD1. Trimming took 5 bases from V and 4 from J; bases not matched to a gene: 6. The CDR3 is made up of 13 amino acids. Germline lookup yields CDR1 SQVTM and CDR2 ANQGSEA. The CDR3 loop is CSVTITGADTQYF. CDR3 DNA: TGCAGCGTTACAATTACAGGGGCAGATACGCAGTATTTT.

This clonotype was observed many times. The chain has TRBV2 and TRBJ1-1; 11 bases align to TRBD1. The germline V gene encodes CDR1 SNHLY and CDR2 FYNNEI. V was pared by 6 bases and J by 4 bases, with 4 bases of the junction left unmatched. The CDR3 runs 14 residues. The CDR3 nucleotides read TGTGCCAGCAGCAGGGACAGGGGGGGCACTGAAGCTTTCTTT. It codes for CASSRDRGGTEAFF.

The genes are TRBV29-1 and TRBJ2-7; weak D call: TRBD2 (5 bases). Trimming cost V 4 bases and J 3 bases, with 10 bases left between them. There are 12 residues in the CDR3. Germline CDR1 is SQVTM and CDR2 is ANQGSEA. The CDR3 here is CSVVGRDYEQYF. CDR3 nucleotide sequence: TGCAGCGTTGTAGGGAGAGACTACGAGCAGTACTTC.

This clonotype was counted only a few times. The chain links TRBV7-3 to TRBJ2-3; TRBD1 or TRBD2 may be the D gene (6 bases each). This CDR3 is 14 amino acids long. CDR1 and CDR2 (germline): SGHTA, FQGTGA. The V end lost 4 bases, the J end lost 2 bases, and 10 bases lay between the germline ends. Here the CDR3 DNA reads TGTGCCAGCAGCTCCCCGGGGGCCACAGATACGCAGTATTTT. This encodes CASSSPGATDTQYF.

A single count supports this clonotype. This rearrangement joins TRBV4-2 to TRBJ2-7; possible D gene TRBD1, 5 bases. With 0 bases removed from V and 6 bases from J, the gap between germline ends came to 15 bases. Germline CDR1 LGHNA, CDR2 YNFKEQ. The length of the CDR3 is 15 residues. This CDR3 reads CASSQDPQGGTEQYF. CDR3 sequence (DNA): TGTGCCAGCAGCCAAGATCCGCAGGGTGGAACCGAGCAGTACTTC.

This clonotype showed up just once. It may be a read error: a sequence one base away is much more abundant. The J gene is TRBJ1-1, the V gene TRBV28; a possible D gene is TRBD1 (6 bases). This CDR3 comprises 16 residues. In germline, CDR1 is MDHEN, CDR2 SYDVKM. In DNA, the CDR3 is TGTGCCAGCACCCTCAGGGGAGCATCGGGGAACACTGAAGCTTCCTTT. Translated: CASTLRGASGNTEASF.

CDR3 residues: CSASLHNLLAGPTDTQYF. CDR3 DNA sequence: TGCAGTGCTAGTCTACATAATTTACTAGCGGGACCCACAGATACGCAGTATTTT. This chain links TRBV20-1 with TRBJ2-3; 10 bases align to TRBD2. The CDR3 length is 18 residues. CDR1 and CDR2 from the germline V gene are DFQATT and SNEGSKA (reference sequence). V dropped 3 bases and J dropped 2; count of bases not matched to a gene: 14.

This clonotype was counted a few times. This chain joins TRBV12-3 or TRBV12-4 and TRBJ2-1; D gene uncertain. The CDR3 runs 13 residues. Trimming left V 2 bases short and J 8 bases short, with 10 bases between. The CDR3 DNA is TGTGCCAGCAGTTTACTCTCTGTCGATGAGCAGTTCTTC. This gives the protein CASSLLSVDEQFF.

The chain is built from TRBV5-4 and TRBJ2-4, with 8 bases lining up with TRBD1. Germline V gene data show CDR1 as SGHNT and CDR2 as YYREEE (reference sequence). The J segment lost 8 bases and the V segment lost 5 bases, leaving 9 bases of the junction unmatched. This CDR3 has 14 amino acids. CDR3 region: CASREGQDRDIQYF. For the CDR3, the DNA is TGTGCCAGCAGGGAGGGACAGGATAGGGACATTCAGTACTTC.

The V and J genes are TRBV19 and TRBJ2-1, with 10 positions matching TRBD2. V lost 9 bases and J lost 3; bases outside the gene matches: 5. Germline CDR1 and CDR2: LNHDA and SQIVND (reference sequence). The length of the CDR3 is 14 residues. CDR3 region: CASRLAGSYNEQFF. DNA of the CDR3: TGTGCCAGCCGACTAGCGGGCAGCTACAATGAGCAGTTCTTC.

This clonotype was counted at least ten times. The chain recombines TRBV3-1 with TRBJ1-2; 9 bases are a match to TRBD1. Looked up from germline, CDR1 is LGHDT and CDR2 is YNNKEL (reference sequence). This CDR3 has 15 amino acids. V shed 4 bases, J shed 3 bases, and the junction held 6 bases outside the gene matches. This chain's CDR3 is CASSRRGQGYYGYTF. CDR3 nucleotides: TGTGCCAGCAGCCGGAGGGGACAGGGATACTATGGCTACACCTTC.

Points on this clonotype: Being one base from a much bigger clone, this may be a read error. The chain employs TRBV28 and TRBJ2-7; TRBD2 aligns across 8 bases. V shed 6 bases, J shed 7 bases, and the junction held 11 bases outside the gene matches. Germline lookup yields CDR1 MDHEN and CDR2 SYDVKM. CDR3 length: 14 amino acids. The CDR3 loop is CASSVGGGGWEQYF. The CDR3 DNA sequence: TGTGCCAGCAGCGTCGGGGGGGGGGGATGGGAGCAGTACTTC.

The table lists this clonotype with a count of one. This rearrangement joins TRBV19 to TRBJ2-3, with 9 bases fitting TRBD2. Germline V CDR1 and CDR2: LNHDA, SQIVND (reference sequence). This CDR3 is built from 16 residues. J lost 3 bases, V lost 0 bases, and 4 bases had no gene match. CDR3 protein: CASSIDFSGRTDTQYF. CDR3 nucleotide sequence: TGTGCCAGTAGTATAGACTTTAGCGGGAGAACAGATACGCAGTATTTT.

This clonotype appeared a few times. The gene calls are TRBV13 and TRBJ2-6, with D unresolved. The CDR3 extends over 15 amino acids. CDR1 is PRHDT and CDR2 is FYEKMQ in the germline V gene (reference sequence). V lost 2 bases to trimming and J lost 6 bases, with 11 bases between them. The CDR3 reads CASSLSFLEANVLTF. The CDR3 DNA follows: TGTGCCAGCAGCTTATCCTTCCTGGAGGCCAACGTCCTGACTTTC.

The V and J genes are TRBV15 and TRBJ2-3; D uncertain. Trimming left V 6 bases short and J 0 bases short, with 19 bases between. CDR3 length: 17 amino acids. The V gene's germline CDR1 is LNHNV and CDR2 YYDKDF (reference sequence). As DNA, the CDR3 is TGTGCCACCAGAGGAAAGTGGGTCACAGATAGCACAGATACGCAGTATTTT. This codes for CATRGKWVTDSTDTQYF. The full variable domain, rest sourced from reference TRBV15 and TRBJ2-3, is DAMVIQNPRYQVTQFGKPVTLSCSQTLNHNVMYWYQQKSSQAPKLLFHYYDKDFNNEADTPDNFQSRRPNTSFCFLDIRSPGLGDTAMYLCATRGKWVTDSTDTQYFGPGTRLTVL.

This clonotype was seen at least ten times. The chain's CDR3 is CASSQGRNNEQFF. The CDR3 nucleotides are TGTGCCAGCAGCCAAGGTAGGAACAATGAGCAGTTCTTC. This rearrangement joins TRBV3-1 to TRBJ2-1; no reliable D call. Germline V gene sequence: CDR1 LGHDT, CDR2 YNNKEL (reference sequence). The CDR3 has 13 amino acids. V was trimmed by 1 base and J by 5 bases, leaving 6 bases between them.